This T cell receptor (beta chain) was sequenced for a study of blood T cell repertoires in COVID-19. Whole-study context: Material from acute and convalescent COVID-19 was sourced from the United States, Italy and Spain. T cells, B-cell-depleted T cells, or PBMCs provided the cDNA or gDNA that served as material.

Enrolled during active infection, Seattle patients were then followed longitudinally. Per the germline V gene, CDR1 is KGHDR and CDR2 is SFDVKD. This CDR3 region has 13 residues. Trimming took 1 base from V and 6 from J, leaving 9 bases between them. Assay: immunoSEQ multiplex PCR; the TCRdb copy retains only in-frame clones and omits some. The sample has some 100,000 clones; about 74% are singletons. Sample: peripheral blood. The chain uses TRBV24-1 and TRBJ2-7; D uncertain. This receptor was identified in a man aged 65 to 85 with COVID-19, enrolled during active disease. The CDR3 nucleotides are TGTGCCACCAGTGATTTTGGGCACCCCGAGCAGTACTTC. Its translation: CATSDFGHPEQYF.